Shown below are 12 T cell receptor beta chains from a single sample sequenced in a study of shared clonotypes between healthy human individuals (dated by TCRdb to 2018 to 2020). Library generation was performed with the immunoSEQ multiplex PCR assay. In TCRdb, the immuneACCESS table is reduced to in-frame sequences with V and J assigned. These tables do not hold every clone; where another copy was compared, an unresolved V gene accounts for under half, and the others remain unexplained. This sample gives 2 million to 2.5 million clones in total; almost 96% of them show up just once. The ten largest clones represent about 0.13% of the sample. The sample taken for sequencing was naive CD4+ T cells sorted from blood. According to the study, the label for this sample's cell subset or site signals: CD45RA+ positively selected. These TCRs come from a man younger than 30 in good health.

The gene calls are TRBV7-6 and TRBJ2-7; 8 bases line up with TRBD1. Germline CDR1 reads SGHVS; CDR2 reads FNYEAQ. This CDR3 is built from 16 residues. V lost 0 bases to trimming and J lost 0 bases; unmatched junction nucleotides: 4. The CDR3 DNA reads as TGTGCCAGCAGCTTAGCGGGACAGGTCCCCTCCTACGAGCAGTACTTC. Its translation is CASSLAGQVPSYEQYF.

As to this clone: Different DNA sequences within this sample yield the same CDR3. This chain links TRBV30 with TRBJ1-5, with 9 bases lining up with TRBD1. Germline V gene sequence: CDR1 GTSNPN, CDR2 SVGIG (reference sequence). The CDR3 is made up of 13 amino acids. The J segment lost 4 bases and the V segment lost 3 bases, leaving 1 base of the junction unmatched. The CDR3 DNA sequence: TGTGCCTGGAGCGACAGGGGGAATCAGCCCCAGCATTTT. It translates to CAWSDRGNQPQHF.

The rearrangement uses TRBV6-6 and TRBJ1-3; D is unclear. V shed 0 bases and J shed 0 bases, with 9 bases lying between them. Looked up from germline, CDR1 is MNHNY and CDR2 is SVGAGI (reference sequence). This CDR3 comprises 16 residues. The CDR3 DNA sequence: TGTGCCAGCAGTTACTCGCAGGAACTCTCTGGAAACACCATATATTTT. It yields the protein CASSYSQELSGNTIYF.

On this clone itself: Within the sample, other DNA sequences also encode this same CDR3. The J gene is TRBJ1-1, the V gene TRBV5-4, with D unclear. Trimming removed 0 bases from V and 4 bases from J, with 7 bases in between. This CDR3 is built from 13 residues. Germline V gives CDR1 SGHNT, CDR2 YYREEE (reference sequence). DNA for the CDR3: TGTGCCAGCAGCTTGGTAGCCGGCACTGAAGCTTTCTTT. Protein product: CASSLVAGTEAFF.

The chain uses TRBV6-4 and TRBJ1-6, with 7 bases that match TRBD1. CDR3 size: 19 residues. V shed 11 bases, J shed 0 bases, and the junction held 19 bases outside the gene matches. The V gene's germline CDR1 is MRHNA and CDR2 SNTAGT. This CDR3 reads CAPPVRQGDLRSYNSPLHF. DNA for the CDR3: TGTGCCCCCCCAGTCCGACAGGGAGATTTACGCTCCTATAATTCACCCCTCCACTTT.

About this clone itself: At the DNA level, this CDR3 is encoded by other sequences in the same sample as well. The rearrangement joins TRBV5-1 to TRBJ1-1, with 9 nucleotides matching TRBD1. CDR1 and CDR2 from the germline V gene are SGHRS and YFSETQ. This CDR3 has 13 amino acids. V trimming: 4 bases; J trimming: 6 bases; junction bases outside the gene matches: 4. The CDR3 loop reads CASSLGQGPEAFF. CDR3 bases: TGCGCCAGCAGCCTCGGACAGGGGCCTGAAGCTTTCTTT.

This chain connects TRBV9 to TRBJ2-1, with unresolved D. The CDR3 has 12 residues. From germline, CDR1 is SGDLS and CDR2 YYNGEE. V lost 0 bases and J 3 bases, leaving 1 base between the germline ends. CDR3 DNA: TGTGCCAGCAGCGTAGACTACAATGAGCAGTTCTTC. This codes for CASSVDYNEQFF.

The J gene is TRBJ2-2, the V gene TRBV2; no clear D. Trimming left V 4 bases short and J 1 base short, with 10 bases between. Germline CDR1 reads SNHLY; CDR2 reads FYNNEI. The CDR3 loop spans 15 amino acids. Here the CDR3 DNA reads TGTGCCAGCAGTGCCACGGGCTTGAACACCGGGGAGCTGTTTTTT. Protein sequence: CASSATGLNTGELFF.

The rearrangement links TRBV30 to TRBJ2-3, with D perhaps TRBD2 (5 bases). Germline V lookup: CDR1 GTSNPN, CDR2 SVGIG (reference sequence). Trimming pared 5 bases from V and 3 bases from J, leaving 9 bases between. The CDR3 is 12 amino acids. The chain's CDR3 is CAWEGGTDTQYF. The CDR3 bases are TGTGCCTGGGAGGGTGGAACAGATACGCAGTATTTT.

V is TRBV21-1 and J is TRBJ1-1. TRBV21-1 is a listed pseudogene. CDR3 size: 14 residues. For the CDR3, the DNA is TGTGCCAACCGACTATTACGGGGGAGCACTGAAGCTTTCTTT. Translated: CANRLLRGSTEAFF.

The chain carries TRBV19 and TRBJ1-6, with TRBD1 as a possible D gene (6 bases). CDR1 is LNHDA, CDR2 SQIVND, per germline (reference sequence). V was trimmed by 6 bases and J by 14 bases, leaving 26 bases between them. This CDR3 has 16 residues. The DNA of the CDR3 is TGTGCCAGTAGCTCCGAGGGGGGCCCCATCCCTCGGGCCCTCCACTTT. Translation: CASSSEGGPIPRALHF.

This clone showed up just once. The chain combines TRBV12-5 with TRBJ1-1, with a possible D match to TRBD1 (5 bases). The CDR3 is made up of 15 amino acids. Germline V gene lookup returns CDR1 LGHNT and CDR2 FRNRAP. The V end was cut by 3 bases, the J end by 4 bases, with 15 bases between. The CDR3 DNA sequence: TGTGCTAGTGGTTTTTCGGGGGGACGATCCACTGAAGCTTTCTTT. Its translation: CASGFSGGRSTEAFF.